This T cell receptor (beta chain) was observed in a study of CD8 T cells in Susac syndrome. Overall study context: The Susac syndrome patients that were sequenced included roughly six with active disease and eight in remission. Patients with Susac syndrome were therapy-naive, treated with corticosteroids, or treated with intravenous immunoglobulin alone when blood was collected. Study-wide results and limits: The relatively small number of individuals in the TCR sequencing and HLA analysis was acknowledged by the study.

Random hexamers were used to reverse transcribe an amount of 0.5 to 1 ug RNA. TCRdb itself ran the immunoSEQ multiplex PCR reads through MiXCR, one entry per CDR3 protein. The data contain 160,000 or so distinct CDR3 sequences, around 94% of them singletons. With 6 bases clipped from V and 5 bases from J, the junction kept 3 bases outside the gene matches. Germline V gene lookup returns CDR1 LNHNV and CDR2 YYDKDF (reference sequence). The length of the CDR3 is 14 residues. As regards this clonotype: What it binds is not known.

From blood CD8+ and CD4+ T cells, the TCR beta chain was sequenced. This chain links TRBV15 with TRBJ2-4, with TRBD1 matching 11 bases. The clonotype originates from a human donor with Susac syndrome. The sample taken for sequencing was CD4+ T cells from PBMCs. The chain's CDR3 is CATRGQGVQNIQYF. CDR3 DNA sequence: TGTGCCACCAGGGGACAGGGGGTTCAAAACATTCAGTACTTC.